These T cell receptor beta chains were read from a single sample in a study of response to subunit inactivated influenza vaccine. Each CDR3 protein gets one entry after TCRdb re-called the RT-PCR reads with MiXCR. The table has more than 550,000 distinct CDR3 sequences, 12% seen once. The specimen was PBMCs from blood, collected on the day of vaccination. The receptors were gathered from a man aged 50 to 60 who received an inactivated influenza vaccine. Each CDR3 is given with its conserved first and last residue. Each record gives: CDR3 protein, CDR3 DNA, J gene, D gene, V gene, clone size. The D gene is left open where the match is weak. Rows may omit the clone size; those that give it use once, few, many or a size class.

CASSLDPVINEQFF,TGCGCCAGCAGCTTGGATCCAGTCATCAATGAGCAGTTCTTC,TRBJ2-1,-,TRBV5-1,many
CSASAARRDTQYF,TGCAGTGCTAGCGCGGCGCGGAGAGATACGCAGTATTTT,TRBJ2-3,-,TRBV20-1,many
CSGATGLYNEQFF,TGCAGCGGTGCTACCGGGCTCTACAATGAGCAGTTCTTC,TRBJ2-1,-,TRBV29-1,-
CSARGRSNQPQHF,TGCAGTGCTAGGGGTAGGAGCAATCAGCCCCAGCATTTT,TRBJ1-5,-,TRBV20-1,many
CASSDWGGKNTGELFF,TGTGCCAGCAGCGACTGGGGGGGGAAAAACACCGGGGAGCTGTTTTTT,TRBJ2-2,TRBD2,TRBV7-9,-
CASSQGVIQETQYF,TGCGCCAGCAGCCAAGGGGTAATCCAAGAGACCCAGTACTTC,TRBJ2-5,-,TRBV4-1,-
CASSLVEGGNEKLFF,TGTGCCAGCAGCCTTGTCGAGGGTGGGAATGAAAAACTGTTTTTT,TRBJ1-4,-,TRBV7-8,-
CASSSGGTGVYGYTF,TGTGCCAGCAGCTCTGGCGGGACAGGGGTCTATGGCTACACCTTC,TRBJ1-2,TRBD1,TRBV5-4,-
CASSLVRGFNEKLFF,TGTGCCAGCAGCTTAGTGCGGGGGTTTAATGAAAAACTGTTTTTT,TRBJ1-4,-,TRBV7-8,few
CAWSVARAGELFF,TGTGCCTGGAGTGTAGCCAGAGCCGGGGAGCTGTTTTTT,TRBJ2-2,-,TRBV30,-
CASSSTAVWVGAANYGYTF,TGTGCCAGCAGTTCCACCGCGGTGTGGGTTGGAGCCGCTAACTATGGCTACACCTTC,TRBJ1-2,-,TRBV6-5,few
CASSDRSVYEQYF,TGTGCCAGCAGTGATCGGAGCGTCTACGAGCAGTACTTC,TRBJ2-7,-,TRBV2,many
CASSDPRTSGGYRSYNEQFF,TGTGCCAGCAGTGACCCTCGGACTAGCGGGGGGTACCGCTCCTACAATGAGCAGTTCTTC,TRBJ2-1,TRBD2,TRBV28,-
CASSQGVGETNEQFF,TGCGCCAGCAGCCAAGGAGTAGGGGAAACAAATGAGCAGTTCTTC,TRBJ2-1,-,TRBV4-3,many
CASSLTGGFSKNIQYF,TGCGCCAGCAGCCTCACAGGGGGCTTTTCCAAAAACATTCAGTACTTC,TRBJ2-4,TRBD1,TRBV5-1,-
CASGFGTGRKLFF,TGTGCCAGCGGTTTTGGGACAGGGCGAAAACTGTTTTTT,TRBJ1-4,TRBD1,TRBV12-3/TRBV12-4,-
CASSLRAREQETQYF,TGTGCCAGCAGCCTAAGGGCCAGGGAACAAGAGACCCAGTACTTC,TRBJ2-5,-,TRBV7-9,-